The TCR beta chain described here comes from a study of OX40 agonist ivuxolimab in advanced cancers. Study as a whole: The dose-escalation group included hepatocellular carcinoma, melanoma, renal cell carcinoma and head and neck cancer. The group had a mean age of 60 years, ranged from about 20 to 85, and was around 82% male. Findings and caveats of the study: Dosing at 0.1 to 3.0 mg/kg was accompanied by clonal expansion of CD4+ and CD8+ blood T cells by week 6.

This clone was seen once. Its cognate antigen is unknown. The table came from immunoSEQ multiplex PCR; TCRdb's copy has only in-frame clones and leaves some out. The sample lists about 51,000 clones, roughly 80% occurring once. The TCR originated in an adult with an advanced solid tumor such as melanoma, head and neck, liver or kidney cancer. Sequenced material: CD4+ or CD8+ T cells sorted from blood, taken in a trial of the OX40 agonist ivuxolimab.

The CDR3 DNA reads as TGCGCCAGCAGCACAGGGGAGATCACCAATTCACCCCTCCACTTT. Its translation is CASSTGEITNSPLHF. The rearrangement links TRBV5-1 to TRBJ1-6, with 7 bases identical to TRBD1. After removal of 4 bases from V and 7 bases from J, the junction contained 8 bases not matched to a gene. Germline V gives CDR1 SGHRS, CDR2 YFSETQ. CDR3 length: 15 amino acids.